Following are 30 T cell receptor beta chains from one sample sequenced in a study of T cells in Graves' hyperthyroidism and ophthalmopathy. Amplification targeted TCR beta CDR3 regions from RNA transcripts. A first-round RT-PCR of the TCR CDR3 used the HTBI primer set. TCRdb recomputed calls from the multiplex PCR reads with MiXCR, one row per CDR3 protein. The repertoire has around 700,000 distinct CDR3 sequences, around 20% of them found once; the top ten carry around 15%. Sequences were obtained from blood. Receptors were obtained from a woman between 45 and 60 years old with Graves' hyperthyroidism that later progressed to Graves' ophthalmopathy.

This clonotype showed up just a few times. The chain uses TRBV7-8 and TRBJ2-1, with D possibly TRBD2 on 6 matching bases. CDR3 length equals 19 residues. Germline CDR1 and CDR2: SGHVS and FQNEAQ. Trimming pared 4 bases from V and 1 base from J, leaving 23 bases between. As DNA, the CDR3 is TGTGCCAGCAGCTCCGGGATGAGGCAGGCAGGGAGGTCCTACAATGAGCAGTTCTTC. Its protein product is CASSSGMRQAGRSYNEQFF.

The genes are TRBV5-4 and TRBJ1-2, with D uncertain. The CDR3 runs to 14 residues. CDR1 and CDR2 from the germline V gene are SGHNT and YYREEE (reference sequence). V was clipped by 4 bases and J by 3 bases, with 13 bases between them. CDR3 loop: CASSATASYYGYTF. The CDR3 nucleotides read TGTGCCAGCAGCGCGACGGCAAGTTACTATGGCTACACCTTC.

The table lists this clonotype with many counts. This chain uses TRBV18 with TRBJ2-7; 7 positions agree with TRBD1. CDR1 KGHSH and CDR2 LQKENI come from the germline V gene. Germline trimming cut 3 bases from V and 7 bases from J; bases unmatched to any gene: 9. This CDR3 is 14 amino acids long. The chain's CDR3 is CASSPPTGNGEQYF. DNA for the CDR3: TGTGCCAGCTCACCCCCGACAGGGAATGGTGAGCAGTACTTC.

V gene TRBV11-2 combines with J gene TRBJ1-2, with a weak D call TRBD1 (5 bases). V was trimmed by 11 bases and J by 6 bases, leaving 22 bases between them. The CDR3 loop spans 14 amino acids. Germline lookup yields CDR1 SGHAT and CDR2 FQNNGV. The CDR3 region is CASFREGNRDGYTF. The CDR3 coding sequence is TGTGCCTCCTTTAGGGAGGGGAATCGGGATGGCTACACCTTC.

This clonotype has at least ten counts. The CDR3, as DNA: TGTGCCAGCAGGCTCACAGATACGCAGTATTTT. It codes for CASRLTDTQYF. This rearrangement joins TRBV3-1 to TRBJ2-3; D unclear. Germline loops: CDR1 LGHDT, CDR2 YNNKEL (reference sequence). Trimming took off 6 bases at V and 2 bases at J, with 3 bases between the two ends. The CDR3 totals 11 residues.

The gene calls are TRBV15 and TRBJ2-3; TRBD1 aligns across 8 bases. CDR1 and CDR2 (germline): LNHNV, YYDKDF (reference sequence). Trimming took 3 bases from V and 3 from J; bases not matched to a gene: 11. This CDR3 has 17 residues. CDR3 protein: CATSRDNRDRYTDTQYF. The CDR3 coding sequence is TGTGCCACCAGCAGGGATAACCGGGACAGGTATACAGATACGCAGTATTTT.

This clonotype was seen ten or more times. The CDR3 DNA is TGCAGTGCTACCTACAGGGGGAGTCAGCCCCAGCATTTT. Translating gives CSATYRGSQPQHF. V usage is TRBV20-1 and J usage is TRBJ1-5; 8 positions match TRBD1. This CDR3 is 13 amino acids long. V lost 4 bases and J lost 6; bases outside the gene matches: 5. Germline V CDR1 and CDR2: DFQATT, SNEGSKA (reference sequence).

This clonotype was seen many times. This chain connects TRBV11-2 to TRBJ1-6; 8 positions agree with TRBD1. From germline, CDR1 is SGHAT and CDR2 FQNNGV. The CDR3 extends over 15 amino acids. The junction had 7 bases not matched to a gene; V was cut back by 5 bases and J by 7 bases. The CDR3 DNA reads TGTGCCAGCAGCAAAGGTGCAGGGGGCAATTCACCCCTCCACTTT. Translated, it gives CASSKGAGGNSPLHF.

V gene TRBV19 combines with J gene TRBJ1-4; a weak D match, TRBD1 (5 bases). This CDR3 contains 14 residues. Germline V CDR1 and CDR2: LNHDA, SQIVND (reference sequence). V was clipped by 4 bases and J by 2 bases, with 8 bases between them. CDR3 residues: CASSSRQTNEKLFF. The DNA of the CDR3 is TGTGCCAGTAGTAGCCGACAGACTAATGAAAAACTGTTTTTT.

The chain recombines TRBV6-1 with TRBJ2-7; 9 bases are shared with TRBD1. The germline CDR1 and CDR2 sequences are MNHNS and SASEGT. The CDR3 spans 15 residues. J gave up 4 bases and V 6 bases, and 10 bases lay outside the gene matches. CDR3 residues: CASREDRGLLYEQYF. CDR3 coding DNA: TGTGCCAGCAGGGAGGACAGGGGCCTCCTATACGAGCAGTACTTC.

The V gene is TRBV4-1, the J gene TRBJ1-2; D remains ambiguous. This CDR3 has 14 residues. From germline, CDR1 is MGHRA and CDR2 YSYEKL. V lost 1 base and J lost 5, with 11 bases in between. The CDR3 DNA is TGCGCCAGCAGCCAAGGAGGCGGACGGTATGGCTACACCTTC. Amino acids: CASSQGGGRYGYTF.

This chain uses TRBV7-2 with TRBJ2-5; the D is unclear. V lost 5 bases, J lost 4 bases, and 14 bases lay in between. Germline loops: CDR1 SGHTA, CDR2 FQGNSA. This CDR3 is 14 amino acids long. DNA for the CDR3: TGTGCCAGCAGCCCAAACAAGGGTTCAGAGACCCAGTACTTC. This encodes CASSPNKGSETQYF.

J is TRBJ1-3 and V is TRBV5-5; no reliable D call. The germline V gene has CDR1 SGHKS and CDR2 YYEKEE (reference sequence). Trimming pared 0 bases from V and 2 bases from J, leaving 6 bases between. The CDR3 loop spans 14 amino acids. The CDR3 is CASSLAAPGNTIYF. CDR3 DNA sequence: TGTGCCAGCAGCTTGGCCGCCCCTGGAAACACCATATATTTT.

Only a few counts were recorded for this clonotype. The CDR3 bases are TGTGCCAGCAGTTACAGAACAGGGGGCGTTTGGGGAAACACTGAAGCTTTCTTT. Its translation is CASSYRTGGVWGNTEAFF. The chain employs TRBV6-5 and TRBJ1-1, with TRBD1 matching over 9 bases. In germline, CDR1 is MNHEY, CDR2 SVGAGI. The CDR3 extends over 18 amino acids. J lost 2 bases, V lost 2 bases, and 12 bases had no gene match.

The chain combines TRBV30 with TRBJ1-5; D not certain. The CDR3 has 13 residues. Trimming stripped 4 bases from V and 0 bases from J, with 7 bases between. The germline V gene encodes CDR1 GTSNPN and CDR2 SVGIG (reference sequence). CDR3 sequence (DNA): TGTGCCTGGACCGATTATAGCAATCAGCCCCAGCATTTT. Residues: CAWTDYSNQPQHF.

This clonotype was seen at least ten times. The rearrangement uses TRBV6-1 and TRBJ1-2; 7 bases align to TRBD1. The CDR3 covers 14 residues. V was clipped by 3 bases and J by 7 bases; unmatched bases: 8. CDR1 and CDR2 from the germline V gene are MNHNS and SASEGT. The CDR3 sequence is CASSDQQGSGGYTF. The DNA of the CDR3 is TGTGCCAGCAGTGATCAACAGGGGAGCGGTGGCTACACCTTC.

Remarks on this clonotype: Given a much more abundant clone one base away, this may be a read error. CDR3 region: CASTPPRGDEQLF. For the CDR3, the DNA is TGTGCCAGCACCCCCCCTCGGGGCGATGAGCAGCTCTTC. The rearrangement links TRBV12-3 or TRBV12-4 to TRBJ2-1, with D perhaps matching TRBD1 or TRBD2 (5 bases each). The CDR3 has 13 amino acids.

On this clonotype itself: This may come from a read error, since a much larger clone is one base off. The chain uses TRBV7-3 and TRBJ2-5, with 9 bases identical to TRBD1. The germline V gene encodes CDR1 SGHTA and CDR2 FQGTGA. The CDR3 spans 17 residues. In nucleotides, the CDR3 is TGTGCCAGCAGCTCTGACCGGGGACAGGGCAGCGGGCAGACCCAGCACTTC. Its translation is CASSSDRGQGSGQTQHF.

The rearrangement links TRBV19 to TRBJ2-7, with a tentative D call TRBD1 (6 bases). CDR1 and CDR2 from the germline V gene are LNHDA and SQIVND (reference sequence). The CDR3 runs 14 residues. Trimming took 3 bases from V and 3 from J, leaving 12 bases between them. CDR3 loop: CASSMQGFGYEQYF. In nucleotides, the CDR3 is TGTGCCAGTAGTATGCAGGGGTTCGGCTACGAGCAGTACTTC.

Note on this clonotype: This may be a read error, as it is one base from a much larger clone. This rearrangement joins TRBV6-1 to TRBJ1-5; D is perhaps TRBD1 (6 bases). The CDR3 has 14 amino acids. Germline values: CDR1 MNHNS, CDR2 SASEGT. Between the trimmed V and J ends, which lost 7 bases and 0 bases, there was a span of 10 bases. This CDR3 is CASTGAYSNQPQHF. The CDR3 DNA sequence: TGTGCCAGCACAGGGGCCTATAGCAATCAGCCCCAGCATTTT.

The chain couples TRBV10-1 to TRBJ1-1; D is possibly TRBD1 (5 bases). Trimming stripped 0 bases from V and 11 bases from J, with 10 bases between. Germline V CDR1 and CDR2: WNHNN, SYGVQD (reference sequence). The CDR3 totals 12 residues. CDR3 DNA sequence: TGCGCCAGCAGTGAGTCAGCAGGGAAGGCTTTCTTT. Translating gives CASSESAGKAFF.

This clonotype has just a few counts. This rearrangement joins TRBV12-3 or TRBV12-4 to TRBJ1-5; 8 nucleotides agree with TRBD1. Trimming took 6 bases from V and 0 from J; bases not matched to a gene: 10. This CDR3 has 17 amino acids. The CDR3 region has the DNA TGTGCCAGCAGAAAGACAGGGGATGGGTATAGCAATCAGCCCCAGCATTTT. Residues: CASRKTGDGYSNQPQHF.

This clonotype came up a few times. The rearrangement uses TRBV19 and TRBJ1-2; D is perhaps TRBD1 (6 bases). The CDR3 sequence is 14 residues long. From germline, CDR1 is LNHDA and CDR2 SQIVND (reference sequence). V was pared by 3 bases and J by 0 bases, with 8 bases between. The CDR3 coding sequence is TGTGCCAGTAGTATTCGGACAGCTAACTATGGCTACACCTTC. Protein sequence: CASSIRTANYGYTF.

Ten or more counts support this clonotype. The chain couples TRBV5-1 to TRBJ2-7; 7 nucleotides align to TRBD2. Germline trimming cut 0 bases from V and 2 bases from J; bases unmatched to any gene: 5. Germline V gene sequence: CDR1 SGHRS, CDR2 YFSETQ. The CDR3 covers 15 residues. CDR3 protein: CASSLGLAAPYEQYF. The DNA of the CDR3 is TGCGCCAGCAGCTTGGGTCTAGCGGCCCCCTACGAGCAGTACTTC.

In its sample, this clonotype was seen many times. The V call is TRBV30, the J call TRBJ2-7; TRBD1 matches at 7 bases. In germline, CDR1 is GTSNPN, CDR2 SVGIG (reference sequence). V lost 7 bases and J lost 1; bases outside the gene matches: 7. CDR3 length: 13 amino acids. The CDR3 DNA sequence: TGTGCCTCGATGACAGGGTTATCCTACGAGCAGTACTTC. This sequence encodes CASMTGLSYEQYF.

This clonotype was picked up many times. The J gene is TRBJ2-3, the V gene TRBV3-1; 8 bases align to TRBD2. This CDR3 region has 16 residues. Germline V lookup: CDR1 LGHDT, CDR2 YNNKEL (reference sequence). J lost 4 bases, V lost 4 bases, and 10 bases had no gene match. CDR3: CASSPRGGPPADTQYF. The CDR3, as DNA: TGTGCCAGCAGCCCTCGCGGGGGGCCCCCCGCAGATACGCAGTATTTT.

To note about this clonotype: One end of the junction does not line up with germline, which may come from a read error. The chain employs TRBV13 and TRBJ2-5, with D perhaps matching TRBD1 or TRBD2 (5 bases each). The CDR3 loop spans 14 amino acids. Germline V gene data show CDR1 as PRHDT and CDR2 as FYEKMQ (reference sequence). CDR3 nucleotide sequence: TGTGCCAGCAGTTACCGGGACGATCAAGAGGCCCAGTACTTC. Translating it yields CASSYRDDQEAQYF.

This clonotype was recorded at least ten times. The rearrangement links TRBV11-2 to TRBJ1-2; D may be TRBD1 (6 bases). This CDR3 is 17 amino acids long. The germline CDR1 and CDR2 sequences are SGHAT and FQNNGV. Between the trimmed V and J ends, which lost 4 bases and 4 bases, there was a span of 22 bases. DNA for the CDR3: TGTGCCAGCAGCTCAGGCTTGGGGTTCCAAGGGGGCTATGGCTACACCTTC. It yields the protein CASSSGLGFQGGYGYTF.

The sample holds many counts of this clonotype. J is TRBJ2-3 and V is TRBV3-1; 10 bases agree with TRBD2. This CDR3 has 17 residues. Trimming took 0 bases from V and 3 from J; bases not matched to a gene: 6. Germline assignment: CDR1 LGHDT and CDR2 YNNKEL (reference sequence). The CDR3 DNA reads TGTGCCAGCAGCCAAGATTGGAGCGGGGGGGCTACAGATACGCAGTATTTT. Residues: CASSQDWSGGATDTQYF.

In its sample, this clonotype was seen many times. The genes are TRBV5-1 and TRBJ2-7; 7 bases fit TRBD1. V was clipped by 5 bases and J by 3 bases; unmatched bases: 11. Germline V gives CDR1 SGHRS, CDR2 YFSETQ. CDR3 length: 15 residues. CDR3 coding DNA: TGCGCCAGCAGGGAATCCGGGACAGCTATCTACGAGCAGTACTTC. Translating it yields CASRESGTAIYEQYF.